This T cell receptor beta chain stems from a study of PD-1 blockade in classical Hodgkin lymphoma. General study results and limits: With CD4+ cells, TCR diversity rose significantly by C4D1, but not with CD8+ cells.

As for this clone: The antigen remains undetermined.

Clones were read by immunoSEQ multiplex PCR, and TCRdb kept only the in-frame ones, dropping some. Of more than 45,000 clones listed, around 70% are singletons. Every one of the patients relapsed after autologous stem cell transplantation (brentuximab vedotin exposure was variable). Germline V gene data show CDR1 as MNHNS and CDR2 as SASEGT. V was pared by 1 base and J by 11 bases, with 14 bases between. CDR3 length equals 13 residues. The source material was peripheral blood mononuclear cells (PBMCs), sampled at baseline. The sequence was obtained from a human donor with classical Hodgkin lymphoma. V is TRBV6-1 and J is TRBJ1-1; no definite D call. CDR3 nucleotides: TGTGCCAGCAGTGAAGGGCGGTGGATTGGGGCTTTCTTT. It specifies CASSEGRWIGAFF.